Listed below are T cell receptor beta chains from one sample, sequenced in a study of cytomegalovirus exposure and HLA in healthy donors. Libraries were prepared by immunoSEQ multiplex PCR; TCRdb keeps only in-frame clonotypes and omits some of them. This table has about 200,000 clones, roughly four fifths appearing once. The sample taken for sequencing was PBMCs. Receptor source: a young woman in good health and CMV-seronegative. CDR3s include the opening cysteine and the closing phenylalanine or tryptophan. A D gene is named only where the DNA matches it firmly. Rows may omit the clone size; those that give it use once, few, many or a size class.

v_gene: TRBV7-9; d_gene: TRBD1; len: 14; abundance: NA; j_gene: TRBJ2-5; CDR3nt: TGTGCCAGCAGCCTCCGACAGGGGGGAGAGACCCAGTACTTC; CDR3aa: CASSLRQGGETQYF
v_gene: TRBV7-9; d_gene: TRBD2; len: 14; abundance: NA; j_gene: TRBJ2-7; CDR3nt: TGTGCCAGCAGCATCTCCGGGACTACCTACGAGCAGTACTTC; CDR3aa: CASSISGTTYEQYF
v_gene: TRBV7-9; d_gene: TRBD2; len: 15; abundance: NA; j_gene: TRBJ2-7; CDR3nt: TGTGCCAGCAGCCGCTTTCTAGCGGGAGTCCACGAGCAGTACTTC; CDR3aa: CASSRFLAGVHEQYF
v_gene: TRBV4-2; d_gene: TRBD1; len: 17; abundance: NA; j_gene: TRBJ2-3; CDR3nt: TGTGCCAGCAGCCAAGTGGCCGGGACAGGGGCCACAGATACGCAGTATTTT; CDR3aa: CASSQVAGTGATDTQYF
v_gene: TRBV7-8; d_gene: NA; len: 13; abundance: few; j_gene: TRBJ1-1; CDR3nt: TGTGCCAGCAGCTTAGCGAGGAACACTGAAGCTTTCTTT; CDR3aa: CASSLARNTEAFF
v_gene: TRBV25-1; d_gene: TRBD2; len: 17; abundance: NA; j_gene: TRBJ2-3; CDR3nt: TGTGCCAGCAGTGGGTGGACTAGCGGGAGTTATTCAGATACGCAGTATTTT; CDR3aa: CASSGWTSGSYSDTQYF
v_gene: TRBV7-2; d_gene: TRBD2; len: 17; abundance: NA; j_gene: TRBJ2-2; CDR3nt: TGTGCCAGCAGCCCCCAGACTAGCGGGAGGCGTGGCGGGGAGCTGTTTTTT; CDR3aa: CASSPQTSGRRGGELFF
v_gene: TRBV28; d_gene: NA; len: 13; abundance: once; j_gene: TRBJ1-2; CDR3nt: TGTGCCAGCAGGAACACCCCTGCCTATGGCTACACCTTC; CDR3aa: CASRNTPAYGYTF
v_gene: TRBV18; d_gene: NA; len: 12; abundance: NA; j_gene: TRBJ1-1; CDR3nt: TGTGCCAGCTCCCTAGGGACTGCTGAAGCTTTCTTT; CDR3aa: CASSLGTAEAFF
v_gene: TRBV7-6; d_gene: NA; len: 13; abundance: NA; j_gene: TRBJ2-1; CDR3nt: TGTGCCAGCAGCCACGGACTATTCAATGAGCAGTTCTTC; CDR3aa: CASSHGLFNEQFF
v_gene: TRBV5-1; d_gene: NA; len: 14; abundance: NA; j_gene: TRBJ2-1; CDR3nt: TGCGCCAGCAGCTTGGCGGGAGAGTATGGTGAGCAGTTCTTC; CDR3aa: CASSLAGEYGEQFF
v_gene: TRBV5-3; d_gene: TRBD1; len: 15; abundance: NA; j_gene: TRBJ2-3; CDR3nt: TGTGCCAGAAGCTTTGACAGGGGCTCCACAGATACGCAGTATTTT; CDR3aa: CARSFDRGSTDTQYF
v_gene: TRBV4-3; d_gene: NA; len: 16; abundance: few; j_gene: TRBJ2-3; CDR3nt: TGCGCCAGCAGCCAAGATAACCTAGAAAGCACAGATACGCAGTATTTT; CDR3aa: CASSQDNLESTDTQYF
v_gene: TRBV27; d_gene: NA; len: 13; abundance: NA; j_gene: TRBJ2-7; CDR3nt: TGTGCCAGCAGCCCGGACGGACACTACGAGCAGTACTTC; CDR3aa: CASSPDGHYEQYF
v_gene: TRBV10-1; d_gene: TRBD1; len: 15; abundance: NA; j_gene: TRBJ2-1; CDR3nt: TGCGCCAGCGCCCGACAGGGAGAATCCTACAATGAGCAGTTCTTC; CDR3aa: CASARQGESYNEQFF
v_gene: TRBV27; d_gene: NA; len: 13; abundance: NA; j_gene: TRBJ1-5; CDR3nt: TGTGCCAGCAGTTTAGCCTCTAATCTGCCCCAGCATTTT; CDR3aa: CASSLASNLPQHF
v_gene: TRBV28; d_gene: TRBD2; len: 22; abundance: few; j_gene: TRBJ2-2; CDR3nt: TGTGCCAGCAGTTTTCTTCTCCCCGGACAGGCACTAGCGGGAGGGTATAGTCGGGAGCTGTTTTTT; CDR3aa: CASSFLLPGQALAGGYSRELFF
v_gene: TRBV11-2; d_gene: NA; len: 13; abundance: NA; j_gene: TRBJ2-1; CDR3nt: TGTGCCAGCAGCCCGATCGACGGCGGGGAGCAGTTCTTC; CDR3aa: CASSPIDGGEQFF
v_gene: TRBV2; d_gene: NA; len: 13; abundance: NA; j_gene: TRBJ2-1; CDR3nt: TGTGCCAGCACGGTGTTGCCCTACAATGAGCAGTTCTTC; CDR3aa: CASTVLPYNEQFF
v_gene: TRBV2; d_gene: NA; len: 12; abundance: NA; j_gene: TRBJ2-7; CDR3nt: TGTGCCAGCAGACACGACTCCTACGAGCAGTACTTC; CDR3aa: CASRHDSYEQYF
v_gene: TRBV5-6; d_gene: TRBD2; len: 14; abundance: NA; j_gene: TRBJ2-3; CDR3nt: TGTGCCAGCAGCCGCGGGGGTTTCTCAGATACGCAGTATTTT; CDR3aa: CASSRGGFSDTQYF
v_gene: TRBV5-1; d_gene: NA; len: 15; abundance: NA; j_gene: TRBJ1-6; CDR3nt: TGCGCCAGCAGCTTGATCTCCGGGGGAAATTCACCCCTCCACTTT; CDR3aa: CASSLISGGNSPLHF
v_gene: TRBV28; d_gene: NA; len: 15; abundance: NA; j_gene: TRBJ2-2; CDR3nt: TGTGCCAGCAGTTTAACGCGCCTAAACACCGGGGAGCTGTTTTTT; CDR3aa: CASSLTRLNTGELFF
v_gene: TRBV10-1; d_gene: TRBD1; len: 18; abundance: few; j_gene: TRBJ2-6; CDR3nt: TGCGCCAGCAGTGTAAAGGACAGGGAGCGCTCTGGGGCCAACGTCCTGACTTTC; CDR3aa: CASSVKDRERSGANVLTF
v_gene: TRBV28; d_gene: TRBD2; len: 17; abundance: NA; j_gene: TRBJ2-1; CDR3nt: TGTGCCAGCAACAAACTAGCGGGAGGGCAGAGCTACAATGAGCAGTTCTTC; CDR3aa: CASNKLAGGQSYNEQFF
v_gene: TRBV18; d_gene: NA; len: 15; abundance: NA; j_gene: TRBJ2-3; CDR3nt: TGTGCCAGCTCACCGGAGCAATCTAACACAGATACGCAGTATTTT; CDR3aa: CASSPEQSNTDTQYF
v_gene: TRBV2; d_gene: NA; len: 13; abundance: NA; j_gene: TRBJ2-7; CDR3nt: TGTGCCAGCAGTGAACAGGGCCTCTACGAGCAGTACTTC; CDR3aa: CASSEQGLYEQYF
v_gene: TRBV7-9; d_gene: NA; len: 14; abundance: NA; j_gene: TRBJ2-1; CDR3nt: TGTGCCAGCAGCTCCCTCGGTACTCTAAATGAGCAGTTCTTC; CDR3aa: CASSSLGTLNEQFF
v_gene: TRBV5-4; d_gene: NA; len: 15; abundance: NA; j_gene: TRBJ2-2; CDR3nt: TGTGCCAGCAGCGTGTTAACCGGGACAACCGGGGAGCTGTTTTTT; CDR3aa: CASSVLTGTTGELFF
v_gene: TRBV7-6; d_gene: NA; len: 16; abundance: NA; j_gene: TRBJ1-1; CDR3nt: TGTGCCAGCAGCTTACCACAGGAGGGTGGAGGGACTGAAGCTTTCTTT; CDR3aa: CASSLPQEGGGTEAFF
v_gene: TRBV4-3; d_gene: NA; len: 15; abundance: NA; j_gene: TRBJ2-2; CDR3nt: TGCGCCAGCAGCCAAGACCATGGACAGACCGGGGAGCTGTTTTTT; CDR3aa: CASSQDHGQTGELFF
v_gene: TRBV5-4; d_gene: TRBD2; len: 16; abundance: NA; j_gene: TRBJ2-1; CDR3nt: TGTGCCAGCAGCTTGATAACTAGCGGGTTTAACCTCGGGGAGTTCTTC; CDR3aa: CASSLITSGFNLGEFF